The rows below give T cell receptor beta chains drawn from one sample of a study of blood T cell repertoires in COVID-19. TCRdb's copy holds only in-frame clones and misses some; the assay was immunoSEQ multiplex PCR. The sample records approximately 190,000 clones, just under 85% being singletons. Sequenced input: peripheral blood. The receptors here all came from a human donor with acute or convalescent COVID-19. The donor label of this sample is uncertain. Each CDR3 is given with its conserved first and last residue. Each record gives: J gene, clone size, V gene, D gene, CDR3 protein, CDR3 DNA. D genes are given only for firm matches. The size field is filled for only some rows; it gives once, few, many or a size class.

>TRBJ2-2|-|TRBV3-1/TRBV3-2|TRBD2
CASSQRTSGNTGELFF
TGTGCCAGCAGCCAGCGGACTAGCGGCAACACCGGGGAGCTGTTTTTT
>TRBJ2-7|-|TRBV7-3|TRBD1
CASSPTGTGPYEQYF
TGTGCCAGCAGCCCAACCGGGACAGGACCCTACGAGCAGTACTTC
>TRBJ1-1|-|TRBV7-8|-
CASSQGFLNTEAFF
TGTGCCAGCAGCCAGGGGTTTCTGAACACTGAAGCTTTCTTT
>TRBJ1-2|-|TRBV28|TRBD1
CASSSRQGGFYGYTF
TGTGCCAGCAGTTCCAGACAGGGCGGCTTCTATGGCTACACCTTC
>TRBJ1-6|few|TRBV28|-
CASSLGSRGNSPLHF
TGTGCCAGCAGTTTAGGGTCCAGGGGCAATTCACCCCTCCACTTT
>TRBJ2-2|-|TRBV7-6|-
CASSLGTANTGELFF
TGTGCCAGCAGCTTAGGGACAGCGAACACCGGGGAGCTGTTTTTT
>TRBJ1-1|-|TRBV5-1|TRBD1
CASSPQGGNTEAFF
TGCGCCAGCAGCCCACAGGGGGGGAACACTGAAGCTTTCTTT
>TRBJ1-5|-|TRBV28|TRBD1
CASSPDRESNQPQHF
TGTGCCAGCAGTCCCGACAGGGAGAGCAATCAGCCCCAGCATTTT
>TRBJ2-3|-|TRBV11-2|TRBD2
CASIPSGRLTDTQYF
TGTGCCAGCATCCCTAGCGGGAGATTGACAGATACGCAGTATTTT
>TRBJ2-7|-|TRBV9|TRBD1
CASSVAGQGYEQYF
TGTGCCAGCAGCGTAGCGGGACAGGGCTACGAGCAGTACTTC
>TRBJ2-2|once|TRBV7-3|TRBD2
CASSQRETKGGELFF
TGTGCCAGCAGCCAGCGGGAGACGAAGGGCGGGGAGCTGTTTTTT
>TRBJ2-3|-|TRBV7-2|-
CASSLGQHTDTQYF
TGTGCCAGCAGCTTAGGGCAACACACAGATACGCAGTATTTT
>TRBJ2-3|-|TRBV9|TRBD2
CASSAQTSGLTTDTQYF
TGTGCCAGCAGCGCCCAGACTAGCGGGCTTACCACAGATACGCAGTATTTT
>TRBJ2-5|once|TRBV6-1|TRBD2
CASSEFLAEEYQETQYF
TGTGCCAGCAGTGAATTCCTAGCGGAAGAGTACCAAGAGACCCAGTACTTC
>TRBJ2-7|-|TRBV6-1|-
CASSEPTGALYEQYF
TGTGCCAGCAGTGAACCAACAGGAGCTCTCTACGAGCAGTACTTC
>TRBJ2-7|-|TRBV3-1/TRBV3-2|-
CASSPWGGAQDEQYF
TGTGCCAGCAGCCCCTGGGGGGGGGCGCAGGACGAGCAGTACTTC
>TRBJ2-2|-|TRBV19|TRBD2
CASSVAGVGTGELFF
TGTGCCAGTAGCGTAGCGGGAGTGGGCACCGGGGAGCTGTTTTTT
>TRBJ1-1|-|TRBV18|TRBD1
CASSARQGGPTEAFF
TGTGCCAGCTCAGCGAGACAGGGCGGTCCCACTGAAGCTTTCTTT
>TRBJ2-2|once|TRBV5-1|TRBD2
CASSFAGAAGELFF
TGCGCCAGCAGCTTCGCGGGAGCCGCCGGGGAGCTGTTTTTT
>TRBJ2-5|-|TRBV3-1/TRBV3-2|TRBD1
CASSQRRGQAEETQYF
TGTGCCAGCAGCCAACGCCGGGGACAGGCTGAGGAGACCCAGTACTTC
>TRBJ1-2|-|TRBV5-1|-
CASSFGHPPRYGYTF
TGCGCCAGCAGCTTCGGACATCCTCCGCGGTATGGCTACACCTTC
>TRBJ1-2|-|TRBV7-9|TRBD1
CASSHRTGGNDGYTF
TGTGCCAGCAGCCACCGGACAGGGGGCAACGATGGCTACACCTTC
>TRBJ2-2|-|TRBV19|TRBD2
CASSMGGRREGTGELFF
TGTGCCAGTAGTATGGGCGGTAGGCGGGAGGGCACCGGGGAGCTGTTTTTT
>TRBJ1-2|-|TRBV18|-
CASSPSREGLIYGYTF
TGTGCCAGCTCACCCTCCCGGGAGGGGCTTATCTATGGCTACACCTTC
>TRBJ1-2|-|TRBV28|-
CASRRVREANYGYTF
TGTGCCAGCAGGAGGGTTCGGGAAGCTAACTATGGCTACACCTTC
>TRBJ1-2|-|TRBV4-1|-
CASSQGSTGGYGYTF
TGCGCCAGCAGCCAGGGTTCGACAGGCGGCTATGGCTACACCTTC
>TRBJ1-3|-|TRBV2|-
CASSGVRGRGNTIYF
TGTGCCAGCAGTGGCGTCAGGGGAAGGGGAAACACCATATATTTT
>TRBJ1-1|-|TRBV30|-
CAWNSFPGDTEAFF
TGTGCCTGGAACTCATTCCCAGGGGACACTGAAGCTTTCTTT
>TRBJ2-3|-|TRBV11-2|-
CASSASGTDTQYF
TGTGCCAGCAGCGCTAGCGGCACAGATACGCAGTATTTT